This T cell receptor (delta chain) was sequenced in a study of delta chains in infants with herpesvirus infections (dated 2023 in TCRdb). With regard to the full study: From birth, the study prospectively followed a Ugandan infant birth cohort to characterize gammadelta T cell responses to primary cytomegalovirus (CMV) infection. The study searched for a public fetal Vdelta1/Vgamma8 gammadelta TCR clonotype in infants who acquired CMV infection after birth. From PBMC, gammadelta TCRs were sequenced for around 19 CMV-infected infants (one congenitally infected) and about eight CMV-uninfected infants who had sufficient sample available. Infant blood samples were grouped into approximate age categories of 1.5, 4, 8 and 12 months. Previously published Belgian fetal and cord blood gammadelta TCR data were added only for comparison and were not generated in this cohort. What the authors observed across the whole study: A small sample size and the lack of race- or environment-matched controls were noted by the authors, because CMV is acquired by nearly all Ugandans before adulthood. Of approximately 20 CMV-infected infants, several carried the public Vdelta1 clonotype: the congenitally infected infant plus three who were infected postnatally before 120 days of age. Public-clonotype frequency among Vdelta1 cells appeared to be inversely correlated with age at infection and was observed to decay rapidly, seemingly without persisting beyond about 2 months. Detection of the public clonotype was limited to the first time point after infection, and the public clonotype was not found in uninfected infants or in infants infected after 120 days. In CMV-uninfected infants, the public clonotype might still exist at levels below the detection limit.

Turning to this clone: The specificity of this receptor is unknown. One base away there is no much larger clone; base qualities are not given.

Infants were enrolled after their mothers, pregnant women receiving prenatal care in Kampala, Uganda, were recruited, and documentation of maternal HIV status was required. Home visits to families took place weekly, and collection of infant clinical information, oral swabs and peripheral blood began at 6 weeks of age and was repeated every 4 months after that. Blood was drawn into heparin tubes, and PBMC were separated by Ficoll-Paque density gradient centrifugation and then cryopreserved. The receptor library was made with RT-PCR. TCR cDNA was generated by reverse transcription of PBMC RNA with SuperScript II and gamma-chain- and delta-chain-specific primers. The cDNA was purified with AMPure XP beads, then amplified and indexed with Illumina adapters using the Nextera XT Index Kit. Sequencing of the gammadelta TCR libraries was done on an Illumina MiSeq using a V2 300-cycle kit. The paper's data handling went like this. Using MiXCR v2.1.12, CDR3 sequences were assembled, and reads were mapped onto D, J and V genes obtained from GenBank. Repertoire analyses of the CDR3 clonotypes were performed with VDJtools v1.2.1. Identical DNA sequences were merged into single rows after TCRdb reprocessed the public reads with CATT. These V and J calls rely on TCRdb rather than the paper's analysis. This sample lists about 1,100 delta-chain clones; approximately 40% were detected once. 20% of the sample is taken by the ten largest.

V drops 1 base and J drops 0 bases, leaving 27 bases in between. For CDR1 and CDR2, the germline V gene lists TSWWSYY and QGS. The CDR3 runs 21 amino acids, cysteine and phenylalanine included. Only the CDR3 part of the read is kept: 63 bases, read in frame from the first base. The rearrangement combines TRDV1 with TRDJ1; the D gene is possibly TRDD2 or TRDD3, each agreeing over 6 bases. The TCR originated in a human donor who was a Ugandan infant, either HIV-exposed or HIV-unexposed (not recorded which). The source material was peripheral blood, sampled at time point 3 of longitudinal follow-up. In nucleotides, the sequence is TGTGCTCTTGGGGAACGGGACCCTTCCCTCTCTACTGGGAACTACACCGATAAACTCATCTTT. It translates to CALGERDPSLSTGNYTDKLIF.